Shown below are 12 T cell receptor beta chains from a single sample sequenced in a study of cytomegalovirus exposure and HLA in healthy donors. The PCR made use of 60 Vbeta and 13 Jbeta primers. Using immunoSEQ multiplex PCR, the repertoire was profiled, and TCRdb retains in-frame clones only, with some absent. The sample shows roughly 190,000 clones, 60% to 85% of them seen only once. Sequences were obtained from PBMCs. The receptors were sampled from a woman aged 40-49 years in good health and CMV-seronegative.

V usage is TRBV19 and J usage is TRBJ1-5, with 8 positions matching TRBD1. This CDR3 has 15 residues. Germline V CDR1 and CDR2: LNHDA, SQIVND (reference sequence). The trim removed 6 bases at V and 0 bases at J, leaving 4 bases unmatched. CDR3 loop: CASSTDRGSNQPQHF. For the CDR3, the DNA is TGTGCCAGTAGCACCGACAGGGGTAGCAATCAGCCCCAGCATTTT.

The chain combines TRBV7-2 with TRBJ1-1; TRBD1 might be the D (6 bases). Trimming removed 3 bases at V and 11 bases at J, with 10 bases between. This CDR3 has 11 amino acids. Germline CDR1 reads SGHTA; CDR2 reads FQGNSA. The CDR3 region is CASSFAGVAFF. The CDR3 DNA reads as TGTGCCAGCAGCTTTGCAGGGGTGGCTTTCTTT. The full variable domain, its missing parts supplied by reference TRBV7-2 and TRBJ1-1, is GAGVSQSPSNKVTEKGKDVELRCDPISGHTALYWYRQSLGQGLEFLIYFQGNSAPDKSGLPSDRFSAERTGGSVSTLTIQRTQQEDSAVYLCASSFAGVAFFGQGTRLTVV.

The chain joins TRBV7-9 to TRBJ2-5, with TRBD2 identical over 7 bases. The J call is doubtful: the DNA matches TRBJ2-7 better. Germline V gene sequence: CDR1 SEHNR, CDR2 FQNEAQ (reference sequence). This CDR3 is 15 amino acids long. The CDR3 protein is CASSLEDWRGYEQYF. Here the CDR3 DNA reads TGTGCCAGCAGCTTAGAAGACTGGCGGGGGTACGAGCAGTACTTC.

This chain uses TRBV2 with TRBJ2-7; 8 nucleotides align to TRBD1. CDR3 length: 13 residues. J gave up 6 bases and V 6 bases, and 7 bases lay outside the gene matches. Germline loops: CDR1 SNHLY, CDR2 FYNNEI. This CDR3 reads CASSGQGVAEQYV. CDR3 DNA sequence: TGTGCCAGCAGCGGACAGGGAGTCGCCGAGCAGTACGTC.

The chain uses TRBV6-1 and TRBJ2-7, with 11 bases matching TRBD2. The CDR3 consists of 11 residues. Looked up from germline, CDR1 is MNHNS and CDR2 is SASEGT. CDR3 sequence: CASSGSGRAGV. The CDR3 DNA follows: TGTGCCAGCAGTGGTAGCGGGAGGGCCGGTGTC.

In this sample, this clone turned up a few times. The chain recombines TRBV11-3 with TRBJ1-2; 10 bases align to TRBD1. The CDR3 sequence is 13 residues long. CDR1 is SGHNT, CDR2 YENEEA, per germline. J was trimmed by 6 bases and V by 7 bases; bases with no gene match: 5. This chain's CDR3 is CASTMTGGNGYTF. The CDR3 DNA follows: TGTGCCAGCACCATGACAGGGGGCAATGGCTACACCTTC.

This clone showed up just once. The CDR3 sequence is CASSSRGGPSYEQYV. In DNA, the CDR3 is TGTGCCAGCAGCTCCCGGGGGGGCCCCTCCTACGAGCAGTACGTC. The gene calls are TRBV6-6 and TRBJ2-7; 8 bases match TRBD2. Germline loops: CDR1 MNHNY, CDR2 SVGAGI (reference sequence). This CDR3 is 15 amino acids long. With V trimmed by 6 bases and J by 0 bases, 7 bases remained unmatched.

The V and J genes are TRBV7-2 and TRBJ2-3; 9 bases match TRBD2. Per the germline V gene, CDR1 is SGHTA and CDR2 is FQGNSA. V was clipped by 1 base and J by 1 base; unmatched bases: 6. The CDR3 has 17 amino acids. The DNA for the CDR3 is TGTGCCAGCAGCTTAGGCCCTAGCGGGATTGGCACAGATACGCAGTATTTT. It specifies CASSLGPSGIGTDTQYF.

This clone was seen more than once but under ten times. The chain couples TRBV29-1 to TRBJ2-7; D may be TRBD2 (6 bases). Trimming took off 4 bases at V and 0 bases at J, with 16 bases between the two ends. The CDR3 runs to 15 residues. Germline CDR1 and CDR2: SQVTM and ANQGSEA. In DNA form, the CDR3 reads TGCAGCGTTGGAACCGGGACTGGGGCCTCCTACGAGCAGTACGTC. Residues: CSVGTGTGASYEQYV.

Comments on this clone: An end of the junction does not agree with germline; a read error may underlie this. The DNA for the CDR3 is TGTTCCAGCAGCTTGGGACAGGATAAACTGTTTTTT. Translated, it gives CSSSLGQDKLFF. The chain has TRBV7-9 and TRBJ1-4; 8 bases are a match to TRBD1. Germline loops: CDR1 SEHNR, CDR2 FQNEAQ (reference sequence). CDR3 size: 12 residues.

This clone was counted a single time. This chain connects TRBV5-1 to TRBJ2-1; TRBD1 matches at 7 bases. The junction had 15 bases not matched to a gene; V was cut back by 4 bases and J by 8 bases. The CDR3 consists of 16 residues. Germline V gene sequence: CDR1 SGHRS, CDR2 YFSETQ. CDR3 in amino acids: CASSQTTGPPDDEQFF. The CDR3 nucleotides read TGCGCCAGCAGCCAGACGACAGGGCCCCCCGACGATGAGCAGTTCTTC.

The chain has TRBV6-6 and TRBJ2-3, with TRBD2 identical over 13 bases. V trimming: 6 bases; J trimming: 6 bases; junction bases outside the gene matches: 6. CDR3 length: 15 amino acids. Germline CDR1 MNHNY, CDR2 SVGAGI (reference sequence). Here the CDR3 reads CASSLTSGRADTQYF. The CDR3 nucleotides are TGTGCCAGCAGCCTCACTAGCGGGAGGGCGGATACGCAGTATTTT.